Shown below are 15 T cell receptor beta chains from a single sample sequenced in a study of neurological immune-mediated disorders. TCRdb re-called the 5' RACE reads with MiXCR, one entry per CDR3 protein. The sample contains tens of thousands of distinct CDR3 sequences, about an eighth of which appear only once. Sequencing used PBMCs. These receptors originate from a man in his 60s in good health.

This clonotype was detected many times. The chain couples TRBV12-3 or TRBV12-4 to TRBJ1-4; tentative D call: TRBD1 (5 bases). The CDR3 length is 15 residues. The V end was cut by 2 bases, the J end by 1 base, with 8 bases between. The CDR3 reads CASSLSQGTNEKLFF. The DNA for the CDR3 is TGTGCCAGCAGTTTATCCCAGGGAACTAATGAAAAACTGTTTTTT.

There are many counts of this clonotype. J is TRBJ2-1 and V is TRBV6-2 or TRBV6-3; D ambiguous. V was pared by 4 bases and J by 0 bases, with 10 bases between. Germline assignment: CDR1 MNHEY and CDR2 SVGEGT. The CDR3 spans 15 residues. The CDR3 here is CASSFDSSSYNEQFF. For the CDR3, the DNA is TGTGCCAGCAGTTTCGATTCTAGCTCCTACAATGAGCAGTTCTTC.

At least ten counts were recorded for this clonotype. The J gene is TRBJ2-6, the V gene TRBV7-2; weak D call: TRBD1 (5 bases). Germline CDR1 reads SGHTA; CDR2 reads FQGNSA. Trimming took off 1 base at V and 2 bases at J, with 6 bases between the two ends. The CDR3 loop spans 15 amino acids. The CDR3, as DNA: TGTGCCAGCAGCTTAGTAGGGGCTGGGGCCAACGTCCTGACTTTC. This sequence encodes CASSLVGAGANVLTF.

This clonotype occurred many times. V usage is TRBV29-1 and J usage is TRBJ2-1, with TRBD2 identical over 11 bases. The CDR3 consists of 13 residues. With V trimmed by 5 bases and J by 5 bases, 2 bases remained unmatched. Germline loops: CDR1 SQVTM, CDR2 ANQGSEA. The DNA of the CDR3 is TGCAGCGTTCGACTAGCGGGGCACAATGAGCAGTTCTTC. Protein product: CSVRLAGHNEQFF.

The rearrangement uses TRBV19 and TRBJ1-1; a possible D gene is TRBD1 (5 bases). With 3 bases removed from V and 0 bases from J, the gap between germline ends came to 14 bases. CDR1 is LNHDA and CDR2 is SQIVND in the germline V gene (reference sequence). The CDR3 has 16 amino acids. The CDR3 loop is CASSIGSGRVNTEAFF. CDR3 bases: TGTGCCAGTAGTATCGGATCAGGGAGGGTGAACACTGAAGCTTTCTTT.

As concerns this clonotype: Sequence at one end of the junction differs from germline and may be a read error. This chain links TRBV20-1 with TRBJ2-7; 14 nucleotides line up with TRBD2. CDR3 length equals 12 residues. Germline lookup yields CDR1 DFQATT and CDR2 SNEGSKA (reference sequence). Written as DNA, the CDR3 is TGCAGTGCTAGCCAGGGACTAGCGGGGGAGCACTTC. Its translation is CSASQGLAGEHF.

The sample holds many counts of this clonotype. The chain recombines TRBV29-1 with TRBJ1-1; TRBD1 aligns across 8 bases. Germline V gene data show CDR1 as SQVTM and CDR2 as ANQGSEA. This CDR3 spans 12 amino acids. The J segment lost 4 bases and the V segment lost 6 bases, leaving 4 bases of the junction unmatched. In nucleotides, the CDR3 is TGCAGCGTAGGACAGGGAGGCACTGAAGCTTTCTTT. It specifies CSVGQGGTEAFF.

This clonotype was seen repeatedly, ten times or more. The chain employs TRBV6-1 and TRBJ2-1; 7 nucleotides match TRBD2. The trim removed 2 bases at V and 0 bases at J, leaving 10 bases unmatched. The CDR3 loop spans 18 amino acids. The germline V gene encodes CDR1 MNHNS and CDR2 SASEGT. CDR3 DNA: TGTGCCAGCAGTGAAATGGTGACTAGCCTAAGCTCCTACAATGAGCAGTTCTTC. It yields the protein CASSEMVTSLSSYNEQFF.

This clonotype was detected many times. This rearrangement joins TRBV7-9 to TRBJ1-1; D not resolved. Trimming took 4 bases from V and 8 from J, leaving 8 bases between them. Germline CDR1 is SEHNR and CDR2 is FQNEAQ (reference sequence). The CDR3 is 11 amino acids. CDR3 nucleotides: TGTGCCAGCAGCTCTCGCAGGGAAGCTTTCTTT. It specifies CASSSRREAFF.

Many counts were recorded for this clonotype. The chain couples TRBV7-9 to TRBJ1-5; D remains unclear. Germline V lookup: CDR1 SEHNR, CDR2 FQNEAQ (reference sequence). Trimming pared 1 base from V and 1 base from J, leaving 17 bases between. The CDR3 sequence is 18 residues long. CDR3 protein: CASSLVGEEAFSNQPQHF. The CDR3 DNA is TGTGCCAGCAGCTTAGTGGGAGAGGAAGCGTTCAGCAATCAGCCCCAGCATTTT. The full variable domain, rest sourced from reference TRBV7-9 and TRBJ1-5, is DTGVSQNPRHKITKRGQNVTFRCDPISEHNRLYWYRQTLGQGPEFLTYFQNEAQLEKSRLLSDRFSAERPKGSFSTLEIQRTEQGDSAMYLCASSLVGEEAFSNQPQHFGDGTRLSIL.

This clonotype appeared many times. V gene TRBV4-3 combines with J gene TRBJ2-7, with no clear D. CDR1 and CDR2 from the germline V gene are LGHNA and YSLEER. The CDR3 sequence is 13 residues long. V was pared by 0 bases and J by 4 bases, with 7 bases between. The DNA of the CDR3 is TGCGCCAGCAGCCAAGATCCCTTTTACGAGCAGTACTTC. Its translation is CASSQDPFYEQYF.

This clonotype was seen repeatedly, ten times or more. The genes are TRBV11-2 and TRBJ2-3; 8 bases map to TRBD1. The CDR3 is 13 residues long. The V gene end was trimmed by 6 bases and the J gene end by 5 bases; junction bases not matched to a gene: 4. Germline V gene sequence: CDR1 SGHAT, CDR2 FQNNGV. The chain's CDR3 is CASSSDRGDTQYF. The CDR3 DNA reads TGTGCCAGCAGTTCCGACAGGGGAGATACGCAGTATTTT. The full variable domain, rest sourced from reference TRBV11-2 and TRBJ2-3, is EAGVAQSPRYKIIEKRQSVAFWCNPISGHATLYWYQQILGQGPKLLIQFQNNGVVDDSQLPKDRFSAERLKGVDSTLKIQPAKLEDSAVYLCASSSDRGDTQYFGPGTRLTVL.

This clonotype was detected ten times or more. The chain couples TRBV27 to TRBJ2-5; 7 bases are a match to TRBD2. Germline V gene sequence: CDR1 MNHEY, CDR2 SMNVEV (reference sequence). V dropped 6 bases and J dropped 7; count of bases not matched to a gene: 11. There are 14 residues in the CDR3. This CDR3 is CASSSRGGGGTQYF. CDR3 sequence (DNA): TGTGCCAGCAGCTCACGGGGCGGGGGTGGGACCCAGTACTTC.

This clonotype was seen repeatedly, ten times or more. The chain has TRBV20-1 and TRBJ2-1; D is unclear. Germline lookup yields CDR1 DFQATT and CDR2 SNEGSKA (reference sequence). The CDR3 runs 14 residues. V was shortened by 3 bases and J by 0 bases, with 9 bases between the two germline ends. The CDR3 region is CSASWWSSYNEQFF. As DNA, the CDR3 is TGCAGTGCTAGTTGGTGGAGCTCCTACAATGAGCAGTTCTTC.

This clonotype has at least ten counts. The chain employs TRBV9 and TRBJ1-6; D remains unclear. The CDR3 runs to 15 residues. Deletions cut 1 base from V and 3 bases from J, with 8 bases between. The germline V gene has CDR1 SGDLS and CDR2 YYNGEE. This CDR3 reads CASSVSVHYNSPLHF. For the CDR3, the DNA is TGTGCCAGCAGCGTATCGGTTCACTATAATTCACCCCTCCACTTT.